This T cell receptor (beta chain) was obtained from a study of metastatic and nonmetastatic thyroid tumors. Study information: Malignant and benign thyroid patients had repertoires compared in peripheral blood and tumor or nodule tissue. Study findings and constraints: Benign nodules were reported to have significantly lower TCR beta diversity than malignant thyroid tumors, in blood and tumor.

Per the germline V gene, CDR1 is KGHSH and CDR2 is LQKENI. V lost 2 bases and J lost 1; bases outside the gene matches: 11. The CDR3 length is 18 residues. Authors' processing steps: To classify distant metastasis in papillary thyroid cancer, a model was built from CDR3 differences across clinicopathological groups. TCRdb called clones again from the PCR reads with MiXCR. TCRdb assigned the V and J calls; the authors' analysis was not used. Found here are about 93,000 clones, roughly 8.6% of them singletons; the top ten hold under 9%. The entire patient cohort was treatment-naive prior to thyroid surgery. This clone has ten or more counts. The antigen is not known.

This rearrangement joins TRBV18 to TRBJ1-1; 9 positions agree with TRBD1. Sample: blood. This clonotype was sampled from a female donor with papillary thyroid cancer or a benign thyroid nodule (not recorded which). Some clones in this sample may be carry-over from other donors' samples. The CDR3 loop reads CASSPKGRGQGPNTEAFF. The DNA of the CDR3 is TGTGCCAGCTCACCAAAAGGTCGGGGACAGGGACCGAACACTGAAGCTTTCTTT.